This T cell receptor (beta chain) was recorded in a study of T cell responses to AZD1222 COVID-19 vaccine. General study points: Vaccination with two AZD1222 doses was followed by a rise in Spike-specific TCR breadth and depth. Baseline seropositives among AZD1222 recipients totaled only five or six.

About this clone itself: What it recognizes is unknown.

Method: immunoSEQ multiplex PCR; TCRdb's copy keeps in-frame clones and lacks some. The table includes 45,000 to 60,000 clones, around 87% detected once. The clonotype comes from an adult in good health. Sequenced material: peripheral blood, taken on day 0 of AZD1222 vaccination.

CDR3 sequence: CASSLGQGSVGGYTF. The CDR3 coding sequence is TGTGCCAGCAGTCTAGGACAGGGCAGCGTTGGCGGCTACACCTTC. The chain carries TRBV28 and TRBJ1-2, with 8 positions matching TRBD1. From germline, CDR1 is MDHEN and CDR2 SYDVKM. With 5 bases clipped from V and 8 bases from J, the junction kept 13 bases outside the gene matches. This CDR3 region has 15 residues.